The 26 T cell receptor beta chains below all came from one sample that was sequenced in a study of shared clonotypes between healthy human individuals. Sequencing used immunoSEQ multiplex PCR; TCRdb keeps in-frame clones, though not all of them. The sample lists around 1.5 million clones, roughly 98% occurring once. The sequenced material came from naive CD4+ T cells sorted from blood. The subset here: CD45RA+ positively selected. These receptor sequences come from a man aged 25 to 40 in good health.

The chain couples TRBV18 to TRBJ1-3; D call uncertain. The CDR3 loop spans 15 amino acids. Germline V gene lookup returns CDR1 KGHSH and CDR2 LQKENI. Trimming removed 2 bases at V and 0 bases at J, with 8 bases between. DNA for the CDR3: TGTGCCAGCTCACCAATCATGAGCTCTGGAAACACCATATATTTT. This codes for CASSPIMSSGNTIYF.

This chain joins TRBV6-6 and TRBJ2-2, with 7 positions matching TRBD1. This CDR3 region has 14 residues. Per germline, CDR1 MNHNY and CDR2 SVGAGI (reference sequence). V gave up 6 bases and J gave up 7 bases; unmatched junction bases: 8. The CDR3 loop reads CASRMTGRNGELFF. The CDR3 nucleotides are TGTGCCAGCAGGATGACAGGGCGGAACGGGGAGCTGTTTTTT.

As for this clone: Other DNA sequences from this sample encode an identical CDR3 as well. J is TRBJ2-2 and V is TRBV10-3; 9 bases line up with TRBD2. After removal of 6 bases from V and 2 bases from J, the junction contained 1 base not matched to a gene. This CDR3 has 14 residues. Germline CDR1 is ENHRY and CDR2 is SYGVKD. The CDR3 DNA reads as TGTGCCATCAGACTAGCGGGCAACACCGGGGAGCTGTTTTTT. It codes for CAIRLAGNTGELFF.

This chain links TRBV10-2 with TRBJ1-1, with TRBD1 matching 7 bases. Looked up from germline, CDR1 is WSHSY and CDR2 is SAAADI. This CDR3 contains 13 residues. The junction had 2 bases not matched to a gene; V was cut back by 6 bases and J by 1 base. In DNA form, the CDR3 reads TGCGCCAGCAGCTGGGACAGGAACACTGAAGCTTTCTTT. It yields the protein CASSWDRNTEAFF.

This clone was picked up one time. Here the CDR3 reads CASSAGQGVKQPQHF. DNA of the CDR3: TGTGCCAGCAGTGCGGGACAGGGGGTGAAGCAGCCCCAGCATTTT. The chain is built from TRBV28 and TRBJ1-5; 11 positions match TRBD1. With 5 bases clipped from V and 7 bases from J, the junction kept 7 bases outside the gene matches. The CDR3 loop spans 15 amino acids. Germline V gene sequence: CDR1 MDHEN, CDR2 SYDVKM.

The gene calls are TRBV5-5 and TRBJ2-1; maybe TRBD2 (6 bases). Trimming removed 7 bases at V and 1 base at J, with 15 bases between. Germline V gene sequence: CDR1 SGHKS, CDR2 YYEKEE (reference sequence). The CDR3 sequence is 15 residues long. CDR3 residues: CASRVPEGSYNEQFF. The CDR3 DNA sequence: TGTGCCAGCCGAGTTCCGGAGGGGTCCTACAATGAGCAGTTCTTC.

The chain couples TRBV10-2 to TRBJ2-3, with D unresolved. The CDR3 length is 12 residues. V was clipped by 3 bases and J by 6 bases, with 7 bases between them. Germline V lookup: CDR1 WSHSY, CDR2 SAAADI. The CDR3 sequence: CASSEGLDTQYF. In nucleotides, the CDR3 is TGCGCCAGCAGTGAAGGGCTTGATACGCAGTATTTT.

CDR3 loop: CASSSSGTGNTGELFF. The CDR3, as DNA: TGTGCCAGCAGCTCTTCCGGGACAGGGAACACCGGGGAGCTGTTTTTT. The gene calls are TRBV7-9 and TRBJ2-2, with 8 bases identical to TRBD1. The CDR3 sequence is 16 residues long. Germline-derived CDR1 and CDR2 are SEHNR and FQNEAQ (reference sequence). Trimming removed 4 bases from V and 1 base from J; junction bases left unmatched: 5.

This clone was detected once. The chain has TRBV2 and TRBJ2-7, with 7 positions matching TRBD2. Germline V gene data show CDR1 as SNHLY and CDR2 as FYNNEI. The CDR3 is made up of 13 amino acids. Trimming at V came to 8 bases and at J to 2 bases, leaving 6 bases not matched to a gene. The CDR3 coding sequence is TGTGCCAGCGGGGGGACTAACCCCTACGAGCAGTACTTC. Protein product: CASGGTNPYEQYF.

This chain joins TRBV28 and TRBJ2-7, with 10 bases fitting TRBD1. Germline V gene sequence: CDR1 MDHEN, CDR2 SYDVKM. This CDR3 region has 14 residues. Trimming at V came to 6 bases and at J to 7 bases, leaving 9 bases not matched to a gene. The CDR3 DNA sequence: TGTGCCAGCAGGGCCGGGACAGGGGCAAGAGAGCAGTACTTC. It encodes CASRAGTGAREQYF.

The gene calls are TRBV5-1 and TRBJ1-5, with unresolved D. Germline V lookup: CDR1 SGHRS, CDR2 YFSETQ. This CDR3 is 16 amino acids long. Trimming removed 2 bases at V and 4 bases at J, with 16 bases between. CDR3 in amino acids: CASSFHFRRTNQPQHF. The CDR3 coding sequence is TGCGCCAGCAGCTTCCACTTCCGACGTACGAATCAGCCCCAGCATTTT.

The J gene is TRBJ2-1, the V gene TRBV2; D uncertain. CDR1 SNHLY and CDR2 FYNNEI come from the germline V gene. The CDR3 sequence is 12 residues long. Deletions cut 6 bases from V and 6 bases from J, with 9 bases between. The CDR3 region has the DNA TGTGCCAGCAGGCCGGACCCCAATGAGCAGTTCTTC. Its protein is CASRPDPNEQFF.

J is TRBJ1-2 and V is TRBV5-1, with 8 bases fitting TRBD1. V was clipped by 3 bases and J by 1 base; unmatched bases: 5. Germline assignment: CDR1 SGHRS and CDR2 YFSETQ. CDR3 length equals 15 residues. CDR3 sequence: CASSSRDRLNYGYTF. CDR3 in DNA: TGCGCCAGCAGCTCGCGGGACAGGCTTAACTATGGCTACACCTTC. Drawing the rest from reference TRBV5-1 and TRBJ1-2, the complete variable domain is KAGVTQTPRYLIKTRGQQVTLSCSPISGHRSVSWYQQTPGQGLQFLFEYFSETQRNKGNFPGRFSGRQFSNSRSEMNVSTLELGDSALYLCASSSRDRLNYGYTFGSGTRLTVV.

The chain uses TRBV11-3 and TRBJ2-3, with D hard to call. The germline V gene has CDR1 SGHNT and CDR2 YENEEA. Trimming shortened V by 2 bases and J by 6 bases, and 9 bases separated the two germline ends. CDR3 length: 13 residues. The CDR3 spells CASSLLQADTQYF. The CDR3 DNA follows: TGTGCCAGCAGCTTACTGCAGGCGGATACGCAGTATTTT.

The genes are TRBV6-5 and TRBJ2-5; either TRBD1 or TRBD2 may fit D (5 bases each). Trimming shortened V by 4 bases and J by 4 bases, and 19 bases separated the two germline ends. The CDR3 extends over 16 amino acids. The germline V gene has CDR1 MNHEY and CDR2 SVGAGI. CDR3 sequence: CASSSAGAGEGETQYF. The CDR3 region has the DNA TGTGCCAGCAGTTCTGCCGGGGCCGGCGAGGGAGAGACCCAGTACTTC.

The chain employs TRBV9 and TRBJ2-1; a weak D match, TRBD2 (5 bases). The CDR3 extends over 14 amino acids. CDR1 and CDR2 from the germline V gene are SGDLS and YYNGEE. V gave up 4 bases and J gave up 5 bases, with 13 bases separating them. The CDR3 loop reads CASSPVGVNNEQFF. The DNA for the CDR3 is TGTGCCAGCAGCCCCGTGGGAGTTAACAATGAGCAGTTCTTC. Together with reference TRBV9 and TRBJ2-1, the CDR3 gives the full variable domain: DSGVTQTPKHLITATGQRVTLRCSPRSGDLSVYWYQQSLDQGLQFLIQYYNGEERAKGNILERFSAQQFPDLHSELNLSSLELGDSALYFCASSPVGVNNEQFFGPGTRLTVL.

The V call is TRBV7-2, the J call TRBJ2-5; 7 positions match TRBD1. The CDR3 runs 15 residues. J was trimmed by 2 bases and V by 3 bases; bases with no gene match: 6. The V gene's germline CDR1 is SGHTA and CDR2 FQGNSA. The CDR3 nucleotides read TGTGCCAGCAGCTTTTATTCGACAGGGCAAGAGACCCAGTACTTC. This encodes CASSFYSTGQETQYF.

The DNA of the CDR3 is TGCGCCAGCAGCCAAGGGGACAGGTCCTACGAGCAGTACTTC. Amino acids: CASSQGDRSYEQYF. This chain links TRBV4-1 with TRBJ2-7; 8 bases are shared with TRBD1. In germline, CDR1 is MGHRA, CDR2 YSYEKL. Germline trimming cut 1 base from V and 1 base from J; bases unmatched to any gene: 0. The CDR3 sequence is 14 residues long.

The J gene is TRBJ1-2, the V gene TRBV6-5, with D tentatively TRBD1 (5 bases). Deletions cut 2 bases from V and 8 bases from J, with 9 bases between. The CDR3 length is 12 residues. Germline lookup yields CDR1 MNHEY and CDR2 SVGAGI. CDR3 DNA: TGTGCCAGCAGTTACACGGGGGAAGGCTACACCTTC. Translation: CASSYTGEGYTF.

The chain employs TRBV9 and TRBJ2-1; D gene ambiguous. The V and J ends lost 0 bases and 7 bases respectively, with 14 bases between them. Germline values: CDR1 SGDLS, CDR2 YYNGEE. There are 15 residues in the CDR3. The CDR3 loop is CASSVGPRLVNEQFF. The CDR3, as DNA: TGTGCCAGCAGCGTAGGTCCGCGGTTGGTAAATGAGCAGTTCTTC.

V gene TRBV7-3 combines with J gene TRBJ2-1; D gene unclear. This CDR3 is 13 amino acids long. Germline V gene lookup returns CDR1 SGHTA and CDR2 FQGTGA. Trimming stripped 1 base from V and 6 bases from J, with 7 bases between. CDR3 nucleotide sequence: TGTGCCAGCAGCTTAAATCCGATCAATGAGCAGTTCTTC. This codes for CASSLNPINEQFF.

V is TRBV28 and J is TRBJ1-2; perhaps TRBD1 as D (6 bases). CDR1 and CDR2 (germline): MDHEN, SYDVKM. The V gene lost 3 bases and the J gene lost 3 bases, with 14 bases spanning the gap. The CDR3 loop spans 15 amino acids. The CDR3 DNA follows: TGTGCCAGCAGTTTTTGGGGGCAACGGGACTATGGCTACACCTTC. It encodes CASSFWGQRDYGYTF.

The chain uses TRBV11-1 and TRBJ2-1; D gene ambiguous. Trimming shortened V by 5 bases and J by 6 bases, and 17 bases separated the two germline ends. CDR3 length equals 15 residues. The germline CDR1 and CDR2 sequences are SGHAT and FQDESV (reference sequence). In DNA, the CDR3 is TGTGCCAGCAGCATTAGTGCTACCGTTGGCAATGAGCAGTTCTTC. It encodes CASSISATVGNEQFF.

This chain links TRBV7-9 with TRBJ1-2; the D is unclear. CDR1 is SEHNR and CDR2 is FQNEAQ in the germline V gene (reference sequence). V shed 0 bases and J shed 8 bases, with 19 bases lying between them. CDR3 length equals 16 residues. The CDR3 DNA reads TGTGCCAGCAGCTTAGCGTCGGCAGGTCAACTAGTCGGCTACACCTTC. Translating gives CASSLASAGQLVGYTF.

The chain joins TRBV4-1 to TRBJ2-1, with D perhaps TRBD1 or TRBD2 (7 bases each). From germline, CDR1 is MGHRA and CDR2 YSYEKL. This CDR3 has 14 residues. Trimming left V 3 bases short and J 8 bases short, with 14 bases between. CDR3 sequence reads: CASSQAGRGHEQFF. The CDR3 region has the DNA TGCGCCAGCAGCCAGGCGGGGAGGGGGCATGAGCAGTTCTTC.

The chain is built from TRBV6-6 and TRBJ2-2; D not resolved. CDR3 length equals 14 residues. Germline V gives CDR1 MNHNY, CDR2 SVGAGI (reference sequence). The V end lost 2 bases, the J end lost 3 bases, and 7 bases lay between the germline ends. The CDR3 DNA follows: TGTGCCAGCAGTTACGATCGGTACACCGGGGAGCTGTTTTTT. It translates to CASSYDRYTGELFF.